What follows describes a single T cell receptor (beta chain). Its antigen target is currently unknown. The record has no base qualities; no much larger clone is one base away. This sample is drawn from a study of control samples from healthy donors and cancer patients (dated by TCRdb to 2018 to 2020). Library construction relied on the immunoSEQ multiplex PCR assay. The table comes from immuneACCESS by way of TCRdb, which keeps in-frame sequences with V and J called. Part of the clones is missing from these tables; in studies checked, under half for an unresolved V gene and the rest for unknown reasons. This sample lists just over 150,000 clones; 93% were detected once. In total, the top ten clones hold 2% to 2.5% of the sample. Including cysteine and phenylalanine, the CDR3 has 15 amino acids. Of the read, only the CDR3 DNA is kept; its 45 bases are in frame from base 1. V is pruned by 5 bases and J by 0 bases, leaving 4 bases of the junction without a gene match. Looking up the germline V gene (reference sequence) yields CDR1 MNHEY and CDR2 SMNVEV.

The sequence joins TRBV27 to TRBJ2-1; 7 nucleotides in the junction match TRBD1. The sample taken for sequencing was blood. The sequence came from a man aged 50-60 years in good health. The CDR3 region has the sequence CASSMGQSSYNEQFF. In nucleotides, the sequence is TGTGCCAGCAGTATGGGACAGAGCTCCTACAATGAGCAGTTCTTC.